The 9 T cell receptor beta chains presented below share a single source sample, sequenced in a study of tissue T cells after allogeneic stem cell transplantation. Assay: immunoSEQ multiplex PCR; the TCRdb copy retains only in-frame clones and omits some. Of some 6,600 clones listed, about 45% are singletons. Time point meaning: mouse harvest day 7 after allogeneic transplant. Tail vein injection delivered 10^7 T-cell-depleted bone marrow cells and 10^6 splenic CD5+ T cells. The sequencing sample was made of lymph node tissue. The receptors originated from a female BALB/c mouse given C57BL/6 T cells with graft-versus-host disease after an allogeneic hematopoietic cell transplant.

This clone has a handful of counts. All gene names here are mouse names. The CDR3 goes on 1 residue after the read ends, and that part is filled in from the germline J gene. The V call is TRBV22, the J call TRBJ2-3; TRBD2, as called in the table, went unchecked against the DNA. TRBV22 is termed a pseudogene. There are 16 residues in the CDR3. This CDR3 reads CASSCFGGRGAETLYF. CDR3 DNA, as far as it was read: TGTGCCAGCAGTTGTTTTGGGGGGAGGGGTGCAGAAACGCTGTAT.

Regarding this clone: Genes here carry mouse names. The CDR3 is cut off 1 residue early in the read; its end comes from the germline J gene. This chain connects TRBV2 to TRBJ1-1; TRBD1 matches at 8 bases. The germline V gene has CDR1 LGHNA and CDR2 YSYQKL. With V trimmed by 3 bases and J by 1 base, 4 bases remained unmatched. The CDR3 extends over 15 amino acids. CDR3 DNA (partial): TGTGCCAGCAGCCAGCTCGGGACAGGGAACACAGAAGTCTTC. Protein: CASSQLGTGNTEVF. The complete CDR3 sequence is CASSQLGTGNTEVFF.

Details on this clone: The genes are named according to mouse. The CDR3 end falls 1 residue outside the read, so it is completed with the germline J gene. The gene calls are TRBV26 and TRBJ2-7, with 8 positions matching TRBD2. V dropped 3 bases and J dropped 4; count of bases not matched to a gene: 5. Germline lookup yields CDR1 KGHPV and CDR2 FQNQEV (reference sequence). This CDR3 has 14 amino acids. CDR3 DNA, as far as it was read: TGTGCCAGCAGTCTTGACTGGGGCGTTTATGAACAGTAC. This sequence encodes CASSLDWGVYEQY. The CDR3 in full is CASSLDWGVYEQYF.

This clone was recorded a few times. Gene and germline names: mouse. From the germline J gene comes the end of the CDR3, since the read stops 1 residue before it. The chain combines TRBV26 with TRBJ1-3; 7 nucleotides match TRBD1. CDR1 KGHPV and CDR2 FQNQEV come from the germline V gene (reference sequence). The CDR3 consists of 15 residues. The V gene end was trimmed by 1 base and the J gene end by 4 bases; junction bases not matched to a gene: 4. The covered CDR3 bases are TGTGCCAGCAGTCTGTTTGGGACAGCGGGAAATACGCTCTAT. It is translated as CASSLFGTAGNTLY. The whole CDR3 region reads CASSLFGTAGNTLYF.

Details on this clone: Mouse gene names and germline throughout. The CDR3 end lies 1 residue beyond the end of the read and is filled in from the germline J gene. The chain couples TRBV26 to TRBJ2-2; D possibly corresponds to TRBD1 (5 bases). Trimming stripped 3 bases from V and 7 bases from J, with 12 bases between. The germline V gene has CDR1 KGHPV and CDR2 FQNQEV (reference sequence). The CDR3 has 14 residues. The chain's CDR3 is CASSLPRAGGQLYF. CDR3 bases read: TGTGCCAGCAGTCTTCCCAGGGCGGGCGGGCAGCTCTAC.

With respect to this clone: The gene symbols are mouse symbols. The read falls 1 residue short of the CDR3 end, and the missing part is taken from the germline J gene. The chain has TRBV20 and TRBJ2-4; no firm D call. V was cut by 1 base and J by 4 bases, with 6 bases left in between. The CDR3 is 12 amino acids. In germline, CDR1 is GFQATS, CDR2 STVNSAI. The part of the CDR3 DNA that was read is TGTGGTGCTAGGGGGGAAAAAAACACCTTGTAC. Translation: CGARGEKNTLY. The entire CDR3 protein reads CGARGEKNTLYF.

Of note for this clone: Gene names follow the mouse nomenclature. The read finishes 1 residue shy of the CDR3 end, and the germline J gene is used to complete it. The chain has TRBV4 and TRBJ2-3, with D unresolved. This CDR3 is built from 13 residues. Germline V gene lookup returns CDR1 LGHDT and CDR2 YNNKQL (reference sequence). V lost 3 bases and J 0 bases, leaving 4 bases between the germline ends. The CDR3 spells CASSYNSAETLYF. CDR3 DNA (partial): TGTGCCAGCAGCTACAATAGTGCAGAAACGCTGTAT.

This clone was seen only a few times. The gene symbols are mouse symbols. Sequencing ends 1 residue short of the CDR3 end; the germline J gene provides the rest. This sequence joins TRBV12-1 and TRBJ1-1; D might be TRBD1 (5 bases). The CDR3 length is 14 residues. Deletions cut 0 bases from V and 4 bases from J, with 11 bases between. Germline lookup yields CDR1 SGHSN and CDR2 HYEKVE. CDR3 region: CASSLVQGGTEVFF. The covered CDR3 bases are TGTGCCAGCTCTCTCGTGCAGGGAGGCACAGAAGTCTTC.

This clone came up a few times. The genes are named according to mouse. The read falls 1 residue short of the CDR3 end, and the missing part is taken from the germline J gene. J is TRBJ1-4 and V is TRBV13-1; tentatively, D is TRBD1 (6 bases). This CDR3 spans 15 amino acids. The V and J ends lost 0 bases and 4 bases respectively, with 10 bases between them. CDR1 NSHNY and CDR2 SYGAGN come from the germline V gene. The DNA read from the CDR3 is TGTGCCAGCAGTGATGCGGGGGACAACAACGAAAGATTATTT. Translated, it gives CASSDAGDNNERLF. The complete CDR3 reads CASSDAGDNNERLFF.